Below, 18 T cell receptor beta chains from the same sample are listed, as sequenced in a study. From the 5' RACE reads, TCRdb called clonotypes with MiXCR, one entry per CDR3 protein. The repertoire holds roughly 50,000 distinct CDR3 sequences, with 17% as singletons. What was sequenced was naive CD4+ T cells sorted from blood. Described subset: naive CD4+ T cells, CD4+CD45RA+CD25-. The receptors were sampled from a female donor with breast cancer.

A few counts support this clonotype. The chain has TRBV7-9 and TRBJ2-2; D might be TRBD1 (7 bases). Germline V lookup: CDR1 SEHNR, CDR2 FQNEAQ (reference sequence). The germline V and J ends were trimmed by 5 bases and 4 bases, with 20 bases remaining between them. The CDR3 extends over 17 amino acids. CDR3: CASSLLGGGISTGELFF. For the CDR3, the DNA is TGTGCCAGCAGCCTACTTGGAGGGGGCATTTCCACCGGGGAGCTGTTTTTT.

This clonotype was recorded a few times. The chain is built from TRBV15 and TRBJ2-1, with 7 bases matching TRBD2. Per the germline V gene, CDR1 is LNHNV and CDR2 is YYDKDF (reference sequence). V dropped 9 bases and J dropped 6; count of bases not matched to a gene: 8. This CDR3 spans 13 amino acids. The CDR3 nucleotides read TGTGCCACAGCCCCTAGCGGACGCAATGAGCAGTTCTTC. Translating gives CATAPSGRNEQFF.

The J gene is TRBJ2-3, the V gene TRBV12-3 or TRBV12-4; 14 positions match TRBD2. V lost 4 bases and J lost 6; bases outside the gene matches: 9. CDR3 size: 17 residues. The CDR3 DNA sequence: TGTGCCAGCAGTTCACCGGGACTAGCGGGAGTTCAGGATACGCAGTATTTT. Amino acid sequence: CASSSPGLAGVQDTQYF.

Comment on this clonotype: This may be a read error, as it is one base from a much larger clone. The chain employs TRBV20-1 and TRBJ1-4; maybe TRBD1 (5 bases). This CDR3 region has 14 residues. Looked up from germline, CDR1 is DFQATT and CDR2 is SNEGSKA (reference sequence). The CDR3 sequence is CSARLGGLNEKLCF. The CDR3 bases are TGCAGTGCTAGACTTGGGGGATTAAATGAAAAACTGTGTTTT.

This clonotype was seen repeatedly, ten times or more. The chain employs TRBV5-1 and TRBJ2-1; a possible D gene is TRBD1 (6 bases). Per germline, CDR1 SGHRS and CDR2 YFSETQ. The CDR3 is 15 amino acids. Trimming took off 0 bases at V and 4 bases at J, with 11 bases between the two ends. This chain's CDR3 is CASSLGAGDYNEQFF. CDR3 DNA: TGCGCCAGCAGCTTGGGAGCAGGGGATTACAATGAGCAGTTCTTC. Filled out from reference TRBV5-1 and TRBJ2-1, the complete variable domain reads KAGVTQTPRYLIKTRGQQVTLSCSPISGHRSVSWYQQTPGQGLQFLFEYFSETQRNKGNFPGRFSGRQFSNSRSEMNVSTLELGDSALYLCASSLGAGDYNEQFFGPGTRLTVL.

At least ten counts were recorded for this clonotype. The chain employs TRBV7-2 and TRBJ2-1, with TRBD1 matching over 8 bases. The ends lost 7 bases at V and 9 bases at J; junction bases unmatched: 14. CDR3 length: 15 amino acids. Germline V gives CDR1 SGHTA, CDR2 FQGNSA. CDR3 loop: CASTAGQGIHGEQFF. The CDR3 DNA reads as TGTGCCAGCACCGCCGGACAGGGAATTCATGGTGAGCAGTTCTTC. The variable domain in full, with the rest retrieved from reference TRBV7-2 and TRBJ2-1, is GAGVSQSPSNKVTEKGKDVELRCDPISGHTALYWYRQSLGQGLEFLIYFQGNSAPDKSGLPSDRFSAERTGGSVSTLTIQRTQQEDSAVYLCASTAGQGIHGEQFFGPGTRLTVL.

This clonotype was seen repeatedly, ten times or more. The rearrangement links TRBV18 to TRBJ1-4; 9 nucleotides agree with TRBD1. After removal of 2 bases from V and 5 bases from J, the junction contained 0 bases not matched to a gene. CDR1 and CDR2 (germline): KGHSH, LQKENI. The CDR3 is made up of 14 amino acids. The CDR3 here is CASSPGQGNEKLFF. CDR3 coding DNA: TGTGCCAGCTCACCAGGACAGGGGAATGAAAAACTGTTTTTT.

Comment on this clonotype: This could be a read error, since a much larger clone is one nucleotide away. The chain uses TRBV29-1 and TRBJ2-7, with 8 bases matching TRBD1. Germline values: CDR1 SQVTM, CDR2 ANQGSEA. The CDR3 covers 12 residues. The CDR3 DNA reads as TGCGGCGCACACAGGGGGTCCTACGAGCAGTACTTC. Translation gives CGAHRGSYEQYF.

Details on this clonotype: Just one base apart from a much larger clone, this may be a read error. The rearrangement links TRBV7-2 to TRBJ2-3, with 7 bases matching TRBD1. V was clipped by 5 bases and J by 5 bases; unmatched bases: 7. Germline CDR1 SGHTA, CDR2 FQGNSA. The CDR3 sequence is 14 residues long. CDR3 sequence (DNA): TGTGCCAGCAGCGTCCGACAGGGACAAGATACGCAGTATTTT. Translated: CASSVRQGQDTQYF.

About this clonotype itself: This CDR3 is missing its conserved last phenylalanine or tryptophan, likely due to a read error. The chain couples TRBV20-1 to TRBJ2-3, with 9 bases aligning to TRBD2. CDR1 is DFQATT and CDR2 is SNEGSKA in the germline V gene (reference sequence). This CDR3 region has 14 residues. The V gene end was trimmed by 0 bases and the J gene end by 6 bases; junction bases not matched to a gene: 4. CDR3 DNA sequence: TGCAGTGCTAGAGATGCGGGAGGGCGCGATACGCAGTATCTT. Protein: CSARDAGGRDTQYL.

This clonotype was detected many times. The J gene is TRBJ2-1, the V gene TRBV2; D is unclear. V lost 5 bases and J lost 6, with 14 bases in between. CDR3 size: 14 residues. Germline CDR1 is SNHLY and CDR2 is FYNNEI. The CDR3 sequence is CASSPLGGGNEQFF. The CDR3 DNA reads as TGTGCCAGCAGTCCCCTAGGTGGCGGCAATGAGCAGTTCTTC.

J is TRBJ1-5 and V is TRBV28; TRBD1 might be the D (5 bases). Germline CDR1 is MDHEN and CDR2 is SYDVKM. Trimming left V 7 bases short and J 7 bases short, with 11 bases between. The CDR3 consists of 12 residues. CDR3 coding DNA: TGTGCCAGCACCCTTCAGGGCCAGCCCCAGCATTTT. It specifies CASTLQGQPQHF.

This clonotype has a handful of counts. The V and J genes are TRBV4-1 and TRBJ2-4; no reliable D call. The CDR3 is made up of 13 amino acids. Germline-derived CDR1 and CDR2 are MGHRA and YSYEKL. The V end lost 8 bases, the J end lost 8 bases, and 16 bases lay between the germline ends. CDR3 nucleotides: TGCGCCAGCTCCTCGGGCGTCACGGACATTCAGTACTTC. Translated, it gives CASSSGVTDIQYF.

The V gene is TRBV6-1, the J gene TRBJ2-3; the D gene is possibly TRBD2 (6 bases). The germline V gene has CDR1 MNHNS and CDR2 SASEGT. The CDR3 is 15 residues long. V gave up 0 bases and J gave up 2 bases, with 9 bases separating them. The CDR3 region is CASSEAAGLTDTQYF. Written as DNA, the CDR3 is TGTGCCAGCAGTGAAGCGGCGGGACTCACAGATACGCAGTATTTT.

Comment on this clonotype: Being one base from a much bigger clone, this may be a read error. This CDR3 is CVSSLGTGGLNEQFF. DNA of the CDR3: TGTGTCAGCAGCCTCGGGACAGGGGGTTTGAATGAGCAGTTCTTC. The chain uses TRBV5-4 and TRBJ2-1, with TRBD1 identical over 11 bases. CDR3 size: 15 residues. Germline V gives CDR1 SGHNT, CDR2 YYREEE (reference sequence).

In this sample, this clonotype turned up many times. This chain connects TRBV4-3 to TRBJ2-3; D may be TRBD1 (6 bases). CDR1 is LGHNA and CDR2 is YSLEER in the germline V gene. Trimming stripped 4 bases from V and 0 bases from J, with 11 bases between. CDR3 length equals 15 residues. For the CDR3, the DNA is TGCGCCAGCAGCCTCCGGGACACTAGCACAGATACGCAGTATTTT. Its protein is CASSLRDTSTDTQYF.

This clonotype occurred many times. The V and J genes are TRBV29-1 and TRBJ2-3; 13 bases agree with TRBD2. V shed 7 bases, J shed 1 base, and the junction held 14 bases outside the gene matches. The CDR3 has 18 residues. Germline values: CDR1 SQVTM, CDR2 ANQGSEA. The CDR3 loop is CSGPGLAGPPRGTDTQYF. The CDR3 bases are TGCAGCGGCCCGGGACTAGCGGGGCCCCCCCGGGGCACAGATACGCAGTATTTT.

The J gene is TRBJ2-5, the V gene TRBV28, with TRBD2 matching over 9 bases. The CDR3 sequence is 16 residues long. J gave up 0 bases and V 6 bases, and 8 bases lay outside the gene matches. The germline CDR1 and CDR2 sequences are MDHEN and SYDVKM. CDR3 nucleotide sequence: TGTGCCAGCAGATTAGCGGGAGCCTCGTACCAAGAGACCCAGTACTTC. Its protein is CASRLAGASYQETQYF.